A single sample is the source of the 21 T cell receptor beta chains below, sequenced in a study of shared clonotypes between healthy human individuals. Profiling relied on immunoSEQ multiplex PCR, and the TCRdb table lists in-frame clones only, not all of them. The sample shows fewer than 650,000 clones, 76% of them seen only once. Sequencing was performed on PBMCs. The receptors were sampled from a woman aged 40 to 49 in good health. Some clones in this sample may be carry-over from other donors' samples.

The V gene is TRBV21-1, the J gene TRBJ1-2; the DNA was not compared with TRBD1, the D call given in the table. TRBV21-1 is a pseudogene locus. The CDR3 has 15 amino acids. CDR3 residues: CASSKVPDRASGYTF. Written as DNA, the CDR3 is TGTGCCAGCAGCAAAGTTCCGGACAGGGCGTCGGGCTACACCTTC.

This clone was seen once. This chain joins TRBV5-1 and TRBJ1-5; 11 bases are a match to TRBD1. Looked up from germline, CDR1 is SGHRS and CDR2 is YFSETQ. The CDR3 has 15 residues. The V and J ends lost 0 bases and 6 bases, in that order; junction bases with no gene match: 2. CDR3 amino acids: CASSLGTGGIQPQHF. In nucleotides, the CDR3 is TGCGCCAGCAGCTTGGGGACAGGGGGCATTCAGCCCCAGCATTTT.

The chain is built from TRBV27 and TRBJ2-6; D is perhaps TRBD1 (6 bases). Trimming pared 2 bases from V and 2 bases from J, leaving 10 bases between. Germline V gene lookup returns CDR1 MNHEY and CDR2 SMNVEV (reference sequence). CDR3 length equals 16 residues. The CDR3 loop is CASSLIPGAGANVLTF. In DNA form, the CDR3 reads TGTGCCAGCAGTTTAATTCCAGGGGCTGGGGCCAACGTCCTGACTTTC.

This clone was detected a few times. This likely came from a read error, as a far larger clone is one base away. Other nucleotide sequences in the sample specify the same CDR3. This rearrangement joins TRBV19 to TRBJ1-1; D perhaps matches TRBD1 (6 bases). The germline V gene encodes CDR1 LNHDA and CDR2 SQIVND (reference sequence). The CDR3 extends over 15 amino acids. The CDR3 DNA sequence: TGCGCCAGTACCCCCCAGGGGCACTTGAACACTGAAGCTTTCTTT. It codes for CASTPQGHLNTEAFF.

The J gene is TRBJ2-5, the V gene TRBV7-9; D is ambiguous. V gave up 5 bases and J gave up 5 bases, with 15 bases separating them. The CDR3 sequence is 14 residues long. The germline gives CDR1 SEHNR, CDR2 FQNEAQ (reference sequence). DNA for the CDR3: TGTGCCAGCAGCACAAATTCGGGTGGCGAGACCCAGTACTTC. As protein: CASSTNSGGETQYF.

V is TRBV7-9 and J is TRBJ2-2; 10 bases line up with TRBD2. Looked up from germline, CDR1 is SEHNR and CDR2 is FQNEAQ (reference sequence). V lost 5 bases to trimming and J lost 1 base; unmatched junction nucleotides: 10. The CDR3 spans 18 residues. The CDR3 spells CASSPYATSGKNTGELFF. The CDR3 bases are TGTGCCAGCAGCCCGTACGCTACTAGCGGGAAGAACACCGGGGAGCTGTTTTTT.

The gene calls are TRBV5-6 and TRBJ1-3; TRBD1 might be the D (5 bases). The CDR3 totals 16 residues. Trimming cost V 4 bases and J 1 base, with 15 bases left between them. CDR1 and CDR2 (germline): SGHDT, YYEEEE. For the CDR3, the DNA is TGTGCCAGCAGCCTAGGAACAGGAGTATCTGGAAACACCATATATTTT. This translates into CASSLGTGVSGNTIYF.

The J gene is TRBJ2-2, the V gene TRBV5-1; D is undetermined. This CDR3 is built from 16 residues. Germline CDR1 and CDR2: SGHRS and YFSETQ. V dropped 5 bases and J dropped 0 bases, with 14 bases sitting between them. The CDR3 region has the DNA TGCGCCAGCAGTTATTCCTCAGTCGCGAACACCGGGGAGCTGTTTTTT. As protein: CASSYSSVANTGELFF.

The chain employs TRBV6-1 and TRBJ2-5, with D perhaps matching TRBD1 (6 bases). The CDR3 covers 15 residues. V was shortened by 3 bases and J by 4 bases, with 15 bases between the two germline ends. CDR1 is MNHNS, CDR2 SASEGT, per germline. The CDR3 DNA is TGTGCCAGCAGTGACCTCATAAGGGGGAGAGAGACCCAGTACTTC. It specifies CASSDLIRGRETQYF.

This sequence joins TRBV28 and TRBJ1-1; unclear D gene. V lost 2 bases and J lost 3, with 7 bases in between. Per germline, CDR1 MDHEN and CDR2 SYDVKM. The CDR3 runs 13 residues. The CDR3 spells CASSLPQYTEAFF. The CDR3 DNA is TGTGCCAGCAGTTTACCCCAGTACACTGAAGCTTTCTTT.

The chain has TRBV2 and TRBJ2-7; 9 bases match TRBD1. This CDR3 is built from 15 residues. The germline V gene has CDR1 SNHLY and CDR2 FYNNEI. The V gene end was trimmed by 2 bases and the J gene end by 4 bases; junction bases not matched to a gene: 6. CDR3 DNA: TGTGCCAGCAGTGAACGCCCGGGACAGGGTTACGAGCAGTACTTC. This codes for CASSERPGQGYEQYF.

Only one count was recorded for this clone. The CDR3 DNA sequence: TGCGCCAGCAGCCAAGTCGTAATTCTTTCGGTGAGCGGGAGGAACTACGAGCAGTACTTC. Protein sequence: CASSQVVILSVSGRNYEQYF. This chain uses TRBV4-3 with TRBJ2-7; TRBD2 aligns across 9 bases. The trim removed 1 base at V and 3 bases at J, leaving 19 bases unmatched. The CDR3 loop spans 20 amino acids. Germline V gene data show CDR1 as LGHNA and CDR2 as YSLEER.

The chain is built from TRBV6-5 and TRBJ1-1; 7 bases align to TRBD1. The CDR3 length is 13 residues. From germline, CDR1 is MNHEY and CDR2 SVGAGI. V lost 6 bases and J lost 7; bases outside the gene matches: 8. CDR3: CASRTSGGNEAFF. CDR3 DNA: TGTGCCAGCAGGACCTCAGGGGGTAATGAAGCTTTCTTT.

This clone was detected once. The chain is built from TRBV7-2 and TRBJ1-2; TRBD1 matches 8 bases. V dropped 5 bases and J dropped 4; count of bases not matched to a gene: 0. The germline V gene has CDR1 SGHTA and CDR2 FQGNSA. This CDR3 spans 12 amino acids. CDR3 in DNA: TGTGCCAGCAGCGACAGGGGCTATGGCTACACCTTC. Its translation is CASSDRGYGYTF. Combining the CDR3 with reference TRBV7-2 and TRBJ1-2 gives the whole variable domain GAGVSQSPSNKVTEKGKDVELRCDPISGHTALYWYRQSLGQGLEFLIYFQGNSAPDKSGLPSDRFSAERTGGSVSTLTIQRTQQEDSAVYLCASSDRGYGYTFGSGTRLTVV.

This chain connects TRBV4-1 to TRBJ1-6, with a tentative D call TRBD1 (6 bases). The germline V gene has CDR1 MGHRA and CDR2 YSYEKL. The ends were cut back, 0 bases at V and 10 bases at J, with 13 bases in the middle. The CDR3 is 15 amino acids. The CDR3 region is CASSQEGAFSSPLHF. CDR3 DNA sequence: TGCGCCAGCAGCCAAGAGGGGGCATTTTCCTCACCCCTCCACTTT.

The J gene is TRBJ1-3, the V gene TRBV19, with no clear D. The CDR3 runs 12 residues. The V gene lost 5 bases and the J gene lost 4 bases, with 6 bases spanning the gap. Germline CDR1 LNHDA, CDR2 SQIVND (reference sequence). In DNA form, the CDR3 reads TGTGCCAGTAGTGGAGCAGGAAACACCATATATTTT. It specifies CASSGAGNTIYF.

The rearrangement links TRBV5-4 to TRBJ2-1; 10 bases agree with TRBD1. Trimming cost V 0 bases and J 5 bases; bases outside gene matches: 5. The CDR3 runs 16 residues. Per the germline V gene, CDR1 is SGHNT and CDR2 is YYREEE (reference sequence). The CDR3 is CASSLGTGGNNNEQFF. DNA of the CDR3: TGTGCCAGCAGCTTGGGGACAGGGGGAAACAACAATGAGCAGTTCTTC.

The chain has TRBV7-8 and TRBJ2-7; 9 positions match TRBD2. Germline CDR1 and CDR2: SGHVS and FQNEAQ. With 0 bases clipped from V and 5 bases from J, the junction kept 11 bases outside the gene matches. The CDR3 consists of 17 residues. The CDR3 is CASSLADPWREGNEQYF. The CDR3 nucleotides read TGTGCCAGCAGCTTAGCGGACCCGTGGCGGGAGGGGAACGAGCAGTACTTC.

Points on this clone: The likely explanation is a read error, given a far larger clone one base away. The V call is TRBV29-1, the J call TRBJ1-1; a weak D match, TRBD1 (5 bases). V lost 4 bases and J lost 1, with 13 bases in between. Germline CDR1 is SQVTM and CDR2 is ANQGSEA. This CDR3 region has 14 residues. In DNA form, the CDR3 reads TGCAGCGTTGCCTCCGGGACGTCGAACACTGAAGCTTTCTTT. It encodes CSVASGTSNTEAFF. The full variable domain, with the rest looked up from reference TRBV29-1 and TRBJ1-1, is SAVISQKPSRDICQRGTSLTIQCQVDSQVTMMFWYRQQPGQSLTLIATANQGSEATYESGFVIDKFPISRPNLTFSTLTVSNMSPEDSSIYLCSVASGTSNTEAFFGQGTRLTVV.

The chain has TRBV7-7 and TRBJ1-2; possible D gene TRBD1, 5 bases. The germline CDR1 and CDR2 sequences are SSHAT and FNYEAQ (reference sequence). This CDR3 has 11 residues. The CDR3 bases are TGTGCTACCCCTGACAGTCGAGGCTACACCTTC. Translating gives CATPDSRGYTF.

The chain joins TRBV12-5 to TRBJ1-5; unclear D gene. Germline loops: CDR1 LGHNT, CDR2 FRNRAP. Deletions cut 6 bases from V and 0 bases from J, with 6 bases between. The CDR3 runs 13 residues. The CDR3 region is CASGTYSNQPQHF. CDR3 coding DNA: TGTGCTAGTGGAACATATAGCAATCAGCCCCAGCATTTT.